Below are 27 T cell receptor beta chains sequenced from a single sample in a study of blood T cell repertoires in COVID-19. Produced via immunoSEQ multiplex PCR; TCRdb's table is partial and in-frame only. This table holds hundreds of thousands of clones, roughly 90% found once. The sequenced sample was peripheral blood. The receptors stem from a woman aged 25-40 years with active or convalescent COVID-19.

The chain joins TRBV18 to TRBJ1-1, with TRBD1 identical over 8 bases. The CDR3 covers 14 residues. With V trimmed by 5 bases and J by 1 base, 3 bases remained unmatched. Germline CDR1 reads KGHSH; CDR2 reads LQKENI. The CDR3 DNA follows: TGTGCCAGCTCATTCGGGACAGGGAACACTGAAGCTTTCTTT. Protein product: CASSFGTGNTEAFF.

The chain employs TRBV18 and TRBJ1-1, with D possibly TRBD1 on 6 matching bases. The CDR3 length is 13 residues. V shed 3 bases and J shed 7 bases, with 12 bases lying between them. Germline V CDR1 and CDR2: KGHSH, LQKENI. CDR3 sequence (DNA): TGTGCCAGCTCACCGAGACAGGAAGATGAAGCTTTCTTT. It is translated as CASSPRQEDEAFF. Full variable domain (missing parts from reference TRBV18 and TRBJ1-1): NAGVMQNPRHLVRRRGQEARLRCSPMKGHSHVYWYRQLPEEGLKFMVYLQKENIIDESGMPKERFSAEFPKEGPSILRIQQVVRGDSAAYFCASSPRQEDEAFFGQGTRLTVV.

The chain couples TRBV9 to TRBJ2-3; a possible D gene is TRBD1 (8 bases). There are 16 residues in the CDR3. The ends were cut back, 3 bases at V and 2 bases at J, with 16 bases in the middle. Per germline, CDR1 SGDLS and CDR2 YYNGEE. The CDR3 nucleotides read TGTGCCAGCAGCGAGCGGGACAGGTCGTCCACAGATACGCAGTATTTT. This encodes CASSERDRSSTDTQYF. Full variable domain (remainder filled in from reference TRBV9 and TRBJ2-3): DSGVTQTPKHLITATGQRVTLRCSPRSGDLSVYWYQQSLDQGLQFLIQYYNGEERAKGNILERFSAQQFPDLHSELNLSSLELGDSALYFCASSERDRSSTDTQYFGPGTRLTVL.

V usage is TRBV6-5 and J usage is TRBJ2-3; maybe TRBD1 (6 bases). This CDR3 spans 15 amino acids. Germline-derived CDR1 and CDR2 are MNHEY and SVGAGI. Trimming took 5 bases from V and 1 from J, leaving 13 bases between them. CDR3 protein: CASSQQGFGTDTQYF. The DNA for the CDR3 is TGTGCCAGCAGTCAACAGGGTTTTGGCACAGATACGCAGTATTTT.

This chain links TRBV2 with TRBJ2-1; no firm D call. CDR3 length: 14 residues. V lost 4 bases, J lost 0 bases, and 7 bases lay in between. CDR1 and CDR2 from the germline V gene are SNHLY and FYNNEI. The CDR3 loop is CASSGRSSYNEQFF. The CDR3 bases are TGTGCCAGCAGTGGAAGGAGCTCCTACAATGAGCAGTTCTTC. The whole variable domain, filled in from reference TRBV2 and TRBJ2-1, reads EPEVTQTPSHQVTQMGQEVILRCVPISNHLYFYWYRQILGQKVEFLVSFYNNEISEKSEIFDDQFSVERPDGSNFTLKIRSTKLEDSAMYFCASSGRSSYNEQFFGPGTRLTVL.

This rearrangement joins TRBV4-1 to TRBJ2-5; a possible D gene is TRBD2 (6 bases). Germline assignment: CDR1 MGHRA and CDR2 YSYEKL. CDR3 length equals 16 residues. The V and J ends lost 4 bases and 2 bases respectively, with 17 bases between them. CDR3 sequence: CASSLRGIAAQETQYF. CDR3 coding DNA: TGCGCCAGCAGCCTCCGCGGAATAGCGGCTCAAGAGACCCAGTACTTC.

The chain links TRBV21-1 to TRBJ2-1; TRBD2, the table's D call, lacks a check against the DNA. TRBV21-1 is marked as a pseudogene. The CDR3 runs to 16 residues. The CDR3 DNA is TGTGCCAGCAGCAAAAGGGAGGTAGGTGACTACAATGAGCAGTTCTTC. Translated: CASSKREVGDYNEQFF.

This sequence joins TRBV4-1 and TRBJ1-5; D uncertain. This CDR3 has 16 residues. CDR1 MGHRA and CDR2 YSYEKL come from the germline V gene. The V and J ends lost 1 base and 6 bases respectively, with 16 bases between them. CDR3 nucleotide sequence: TGCGCCAGCAGCCAAGCTGTTCGCGACAAAGGTCAGCCCCAGCATTTT. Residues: CASSQAVRDKGQPQHF.

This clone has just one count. CDR3 region: CASSFTGTYNSPLHF. The CDR3 DNA reads as TGTGCCAGCAGCTTCACCGGGACCTATAATTCACCCCTCCACTTT. The rearrangement links TRBV7-8 to TRBJ1-6; D unclear. Trimming left V 3 bases short and J 2 bases short, with 8 bases between. The germline V gene has CDR1 SGHVS and CDR2 FQNEAQ. The CDR3 spans 15 residues.

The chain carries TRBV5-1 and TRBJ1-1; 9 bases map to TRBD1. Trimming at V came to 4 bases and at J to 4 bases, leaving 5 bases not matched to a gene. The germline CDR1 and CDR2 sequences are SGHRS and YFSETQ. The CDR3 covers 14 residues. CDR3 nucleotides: TGCGCCAGCAGCGGCGGACAGGGGCGCACTGAAGCTTTCTTT. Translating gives CASSGGQGRTEAFF. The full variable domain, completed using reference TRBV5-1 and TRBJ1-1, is KAGVTQTPRYLIKTRGQQVTLSCSPISGHRSVSWYQQTPGQGLQFLFEYFSETQRNKGNFPGRFSGRQFSNSRSEMNVSTLELGDSALYLCASSGGQGRTEAFFGQGTRLTVV.

In DNA, the CDR3 is TGTGCCACCAGTGGGACTAGCGGGAGTGGGTATGAGCAGTTCTTC. Its translation is CATSGTSGSGYEQFF. This chain connects TRBV24-1 to TRBJ2-1; TRBD2 matches 13 bases. V dropped 5 bases and J dropped 8; count of bases not matched to a gene: 5. The V gene's germline CDR1 is KGHDR and CDR2 SFDVKD. This CDR3 region has 15 residues.

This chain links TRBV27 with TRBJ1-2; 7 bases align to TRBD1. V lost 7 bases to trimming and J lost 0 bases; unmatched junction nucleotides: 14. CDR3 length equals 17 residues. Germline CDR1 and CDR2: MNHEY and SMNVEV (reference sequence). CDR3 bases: TGTGCCAGCATGGGACCGACAGGGTCCTACACTAACTATGGCTACACCTTC. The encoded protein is CASMGPTGSYTNYGYTF.

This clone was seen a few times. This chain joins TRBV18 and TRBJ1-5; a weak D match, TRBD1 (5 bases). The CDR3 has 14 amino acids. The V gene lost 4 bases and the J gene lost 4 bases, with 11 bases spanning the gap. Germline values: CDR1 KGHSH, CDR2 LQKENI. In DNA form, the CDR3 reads TGTGCCAGCTCACGGGATCAGGGTAATCAGCCCCAGCATTTT. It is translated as CASSRDQGNQPQHF. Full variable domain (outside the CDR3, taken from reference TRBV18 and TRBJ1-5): NAGVMQNPRHLVRRRGQEARLRCSPMKGHSHVYWYRQLPEEGLKFMVYLQKENIIDESGMPKERFSAEFPKEGPSILRIQQVVRGDSAAYFCASSRDQGNQPQHFGDGTRLSIL.

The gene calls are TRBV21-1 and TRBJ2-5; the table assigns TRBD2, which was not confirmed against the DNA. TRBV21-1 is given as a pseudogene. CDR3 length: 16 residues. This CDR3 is CASSKTHRGSQETQYF. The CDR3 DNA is TGTGCCAGCAGCAAAACCCATCGAGGTAGTCAGGAGACCCAGTACTTC.

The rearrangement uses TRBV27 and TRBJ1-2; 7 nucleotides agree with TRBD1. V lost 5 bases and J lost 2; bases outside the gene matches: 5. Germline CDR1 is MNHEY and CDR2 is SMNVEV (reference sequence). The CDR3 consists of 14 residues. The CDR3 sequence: CASSVQGWNYGYTF. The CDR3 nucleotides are TGTGCCAGCAGTGTACAGGGGTGGAACTATGGCTACACCTTC.

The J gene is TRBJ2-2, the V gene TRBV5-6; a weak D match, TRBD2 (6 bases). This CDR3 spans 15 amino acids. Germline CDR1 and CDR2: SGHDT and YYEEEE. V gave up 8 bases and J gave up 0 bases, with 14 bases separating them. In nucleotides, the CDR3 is TGTGCCAGTAAACCGGGGGAGGCGAACACCGGGGAGCTGTTTTTT. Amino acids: CASKPGEANTGELFF.

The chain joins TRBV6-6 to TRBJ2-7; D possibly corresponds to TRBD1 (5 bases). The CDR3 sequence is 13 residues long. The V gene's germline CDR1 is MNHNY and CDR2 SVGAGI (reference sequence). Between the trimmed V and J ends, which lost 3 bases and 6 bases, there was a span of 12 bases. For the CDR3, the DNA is TGTGCCAGCAGTTATTCTCAGGGTGGCGAGCAGTACTTC. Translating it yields CASSYSQGGEQYF.

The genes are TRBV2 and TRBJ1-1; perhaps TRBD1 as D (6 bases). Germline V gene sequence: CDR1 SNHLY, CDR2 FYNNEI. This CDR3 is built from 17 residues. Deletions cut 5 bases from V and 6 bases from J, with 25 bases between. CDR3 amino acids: CASSPIPGQSDMSEAFF. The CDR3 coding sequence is TGTGCCAGCAGTCCTATCCCCGGACAGTCGGACATGTCTGAAGCTTTCTTT.

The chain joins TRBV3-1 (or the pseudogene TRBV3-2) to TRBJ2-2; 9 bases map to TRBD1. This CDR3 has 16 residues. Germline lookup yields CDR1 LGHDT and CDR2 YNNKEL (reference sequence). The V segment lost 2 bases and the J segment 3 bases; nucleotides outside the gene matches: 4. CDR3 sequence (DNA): TGTGCCAGCAGCCAACCCGGACAGGGGCACACCGGGGAGCTGTTTTTT. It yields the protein CASSQPGQGHTGELFF.

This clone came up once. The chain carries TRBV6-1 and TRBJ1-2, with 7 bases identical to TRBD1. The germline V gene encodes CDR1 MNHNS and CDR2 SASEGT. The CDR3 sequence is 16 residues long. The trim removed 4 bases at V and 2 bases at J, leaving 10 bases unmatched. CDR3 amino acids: CASSGERYRGNYGYTF. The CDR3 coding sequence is TGTGCCAGCAGTGGAGAACGTTACAGGGGAAACTATGGCTACACCTTC.

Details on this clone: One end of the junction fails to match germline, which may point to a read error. The CDR3 protein is CASSIDPMYGTGVYDEQFF. The CDR3 DNA sequence: TGTGCCAGTAGTATAGATCCAATGTATGGGACAGGGGTCTACGATGAGCAGTTCTTC. The chain links TRBV19 to TRBJ2-1; 10 nucleotides match TRBD1. The V gene's germline CDR1 is LNHDA and CDR2 SQIVND (reference sequence). The CDR3 consists of 19 residues. The full variable domain, with the rest looked up from reference TRBV19 and TRBJ2-1, is DGGITQSPKYLFRKEGQNVTLSCEQNLNHDAMYWYRQDPGQGLRLIYYSQIVNDFQKGDIAEGYSVSREKKESFPLTVTSAQKNPTAFYLCASSIDPMYGTGVYDEQFFGPGTRLTVL.

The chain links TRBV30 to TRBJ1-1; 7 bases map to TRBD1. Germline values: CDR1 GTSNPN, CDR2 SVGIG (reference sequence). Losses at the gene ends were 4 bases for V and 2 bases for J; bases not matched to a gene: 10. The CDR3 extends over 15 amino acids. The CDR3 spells CAWTRQGGLNTEAFF. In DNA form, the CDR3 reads TGTGCCTGGACCCGGCAGGGGGGTCTTAACACTGAAGCTTTCTTT.

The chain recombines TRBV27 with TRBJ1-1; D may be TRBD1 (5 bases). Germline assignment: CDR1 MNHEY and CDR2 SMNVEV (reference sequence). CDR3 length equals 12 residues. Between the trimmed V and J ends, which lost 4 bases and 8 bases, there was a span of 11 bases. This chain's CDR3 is CASSSGLPEAFF. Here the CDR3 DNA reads TGTGCCAGCAGTTCGGGACTCCCCGAAGCTTTCTTT.

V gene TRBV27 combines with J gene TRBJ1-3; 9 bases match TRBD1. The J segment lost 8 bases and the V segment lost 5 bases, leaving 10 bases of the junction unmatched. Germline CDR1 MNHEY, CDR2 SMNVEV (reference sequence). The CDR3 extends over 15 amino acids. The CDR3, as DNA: TGTGCCAGCAGTGGGAGCACAGGGGGCGGGTACACCATATATTTT. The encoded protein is CASSGSTGGGYTIYF.

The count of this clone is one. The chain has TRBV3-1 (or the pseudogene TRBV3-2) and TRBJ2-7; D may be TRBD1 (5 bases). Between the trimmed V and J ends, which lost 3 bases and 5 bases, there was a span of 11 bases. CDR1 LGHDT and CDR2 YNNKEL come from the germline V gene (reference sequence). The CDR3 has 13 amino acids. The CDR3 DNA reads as TGTGCCAGCAGCCAGTCAGGGAACAACGAGCAGTACTTC. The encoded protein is CASSQSGNNEQYF.

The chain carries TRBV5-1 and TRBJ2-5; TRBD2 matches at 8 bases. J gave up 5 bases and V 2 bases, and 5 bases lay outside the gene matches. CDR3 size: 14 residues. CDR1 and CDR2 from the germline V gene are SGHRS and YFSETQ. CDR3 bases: TGCGCCAGCAGCTTTAGCGGGGTGGAGGAGACCCAGTACTTC. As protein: CASSFSGVEETQYF.

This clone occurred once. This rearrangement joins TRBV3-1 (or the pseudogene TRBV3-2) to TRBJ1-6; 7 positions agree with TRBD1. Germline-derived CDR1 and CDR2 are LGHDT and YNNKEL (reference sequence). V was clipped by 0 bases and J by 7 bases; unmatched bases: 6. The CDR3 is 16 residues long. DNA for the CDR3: TGTGCCAGCAGCCAAGATGGGACAGCGGTAAATTCACCCCTCCACTTT. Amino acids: CASSQDGTAVNSPLHF.